This T cell receptor beta chain was documented in a study of OX40 agonist ivuxolimab in advanced cancers. Turning to the study itself: A diagnosis of hepatocellular carcinoma, melanoma, renal cell or head and neck cancer was present in dose-escalation patients. Study-wide results and caveats: At 0.1 to 3.0 mg/kg and by week 6, CD4+ and CD8+ T cells in the blood had expanded clonally.

Patients with autoimmune history or systemic immunosuppression were excluded. Patients had blood sampled at baseline and again on cycle 4 day 1 and cycle 7 day 1. Method: immunoSEQ multiplex PCR; TCRdb's copy keeps in-frame clones and lacks some. The sample yields over 45,000 clones, 70% to 90% seen once. With regard to this clone: The antigen is undetermined.

The starting material was CD4+ or CD8+ T cells sorted from blood, obtained in a trial of the OX40 agonist ivuxolimab. The origin of this receptor is an adult with an advanced solid tumor such as melanoma, head and neck, liver or kidney cancer.

CDR3 DNA: TGTGCCAGCAGCTCGGGACAGGCAAATACGCAGTATTTT. This gives the protein CASSSGQANTQYF. The chain couples TRBV7-3 to TRBJ2-3; 8 bases align to TRBD1. The CDR3 totals 13 residues. Germline V gene sequence: CDR1 SGHTA, CDR2 FQGTGA. J was trimmed by 7 bases and V by 4 bases; bases with no gene match: 4.